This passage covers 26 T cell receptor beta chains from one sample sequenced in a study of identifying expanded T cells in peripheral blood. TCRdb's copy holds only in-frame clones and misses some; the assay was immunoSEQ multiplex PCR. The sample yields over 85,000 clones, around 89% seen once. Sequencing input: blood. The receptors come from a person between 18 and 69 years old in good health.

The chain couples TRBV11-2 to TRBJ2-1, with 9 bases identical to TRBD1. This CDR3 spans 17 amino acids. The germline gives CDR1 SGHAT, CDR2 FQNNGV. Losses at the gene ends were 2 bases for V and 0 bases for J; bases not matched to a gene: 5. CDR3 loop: CASSLYGTGSSYNEQFF. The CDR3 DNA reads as TGTGCCAGCAGCTTATACGGGACAGGGAGCTCCTACAATGAGCAGTTCTTC.

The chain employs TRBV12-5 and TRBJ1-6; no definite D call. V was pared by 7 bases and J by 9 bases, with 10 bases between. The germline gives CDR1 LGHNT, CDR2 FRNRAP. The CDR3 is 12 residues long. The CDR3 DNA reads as TGTGCTAGTGCTTTAGGTAGTTCACCCCTCCACTTT. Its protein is CASALGSSPLHF.

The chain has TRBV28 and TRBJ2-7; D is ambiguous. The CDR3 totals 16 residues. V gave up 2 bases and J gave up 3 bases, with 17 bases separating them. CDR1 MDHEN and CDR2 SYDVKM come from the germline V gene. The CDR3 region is CASSLTVRSFSYEQYF. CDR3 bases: TGTGCCAGCAGTTTAACGGTCCGGTCCTTTAGCTACGAGCAGTACTTC.

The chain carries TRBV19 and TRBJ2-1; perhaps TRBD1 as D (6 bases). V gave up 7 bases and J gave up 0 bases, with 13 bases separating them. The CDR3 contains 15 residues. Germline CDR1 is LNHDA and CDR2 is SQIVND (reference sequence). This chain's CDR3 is CASTEGQFSYNEQFF. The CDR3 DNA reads TGTGCCAGTACCGAAGGACAGTTCTCCTACAATGAGCAGTTCTTC.

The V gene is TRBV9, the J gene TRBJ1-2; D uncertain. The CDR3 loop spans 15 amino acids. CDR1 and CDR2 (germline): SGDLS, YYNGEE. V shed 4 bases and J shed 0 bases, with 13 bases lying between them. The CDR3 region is CASSPREGSNYGYTF. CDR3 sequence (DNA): TGTGCCAGCAGCCCCCGGGAAGGGTCTAACTATGGCTACACCTTC.

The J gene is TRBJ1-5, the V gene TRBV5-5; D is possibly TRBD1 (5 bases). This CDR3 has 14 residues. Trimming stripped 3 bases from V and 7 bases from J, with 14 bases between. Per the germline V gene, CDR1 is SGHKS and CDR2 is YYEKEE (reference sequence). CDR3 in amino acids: CASSSEGTSQPQHF. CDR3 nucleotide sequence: TGTGCCAGCAGCTCTGAAGGGACGAGCCAGCCCCAGCATTTT.

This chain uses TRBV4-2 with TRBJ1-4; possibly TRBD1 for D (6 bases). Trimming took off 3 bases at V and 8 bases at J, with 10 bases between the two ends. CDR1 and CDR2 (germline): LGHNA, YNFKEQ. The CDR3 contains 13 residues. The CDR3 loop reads CASSQDSGEKLFF. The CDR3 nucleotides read TGTGCCAGCAGCCAGGACAGCGGGGAAAAACTGTTTTTT.

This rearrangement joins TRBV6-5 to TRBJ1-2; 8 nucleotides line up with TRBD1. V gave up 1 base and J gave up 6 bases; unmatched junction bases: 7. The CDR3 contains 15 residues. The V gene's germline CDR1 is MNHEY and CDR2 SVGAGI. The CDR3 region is CASSYYIQGVDGYTF. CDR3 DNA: TGTGCCAGCAGTTACTACATACAGGGGGTTGATGGCTACACCTTC.

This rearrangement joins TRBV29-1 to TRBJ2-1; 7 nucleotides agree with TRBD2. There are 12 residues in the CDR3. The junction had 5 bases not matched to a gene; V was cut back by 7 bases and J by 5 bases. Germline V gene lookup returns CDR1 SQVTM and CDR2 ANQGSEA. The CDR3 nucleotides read TGCAGCGAATCTAGCGGTAACAATGAGCAGTTCTTC. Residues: CSESSGNNEQFF.

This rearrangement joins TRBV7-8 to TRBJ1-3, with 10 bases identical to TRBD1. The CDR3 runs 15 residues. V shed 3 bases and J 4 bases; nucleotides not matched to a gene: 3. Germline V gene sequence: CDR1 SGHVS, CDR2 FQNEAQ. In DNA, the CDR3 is TGTGCCAGCAGCTTCGACAGGGGGCCGGGAAACACCATATATTTT. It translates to CASSFDRGPGNTIYF.

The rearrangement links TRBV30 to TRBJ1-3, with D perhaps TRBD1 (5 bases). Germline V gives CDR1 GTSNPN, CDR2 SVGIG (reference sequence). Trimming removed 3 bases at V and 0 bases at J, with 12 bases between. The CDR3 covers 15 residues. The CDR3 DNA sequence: TGTGCCTGGAGGGCTGCAGGGAGCTCTGGAAACACCATATATTTT. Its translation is CAWRAAGSSGNTIYF.

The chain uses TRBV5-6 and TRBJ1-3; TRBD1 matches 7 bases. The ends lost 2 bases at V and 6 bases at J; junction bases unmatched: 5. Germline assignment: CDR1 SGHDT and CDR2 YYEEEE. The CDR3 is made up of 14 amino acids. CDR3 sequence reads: CASSLIQGTNTIYF. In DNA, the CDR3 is TGTGCCAGCAGCTTAATACAGGGGACAAACACCATATATTTT. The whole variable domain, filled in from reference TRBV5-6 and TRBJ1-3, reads DAGVTQSPTHLIKTRGQQVTLRCSPKSGHDTVSWYQQALGQGPQFIFQYYEEEERQRGNFPDRFSGHQFPNYSSELNVNALLLGDSALYLCASSLIQGTNTIYFGEGSWLTVV.

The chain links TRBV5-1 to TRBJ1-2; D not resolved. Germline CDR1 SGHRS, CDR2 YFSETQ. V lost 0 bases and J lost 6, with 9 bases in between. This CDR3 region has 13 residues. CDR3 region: CASSLGQRDGYTF. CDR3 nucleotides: TGCGCCAGCAGCTTGGGCCAACGTGATGGCTACACCTTC.

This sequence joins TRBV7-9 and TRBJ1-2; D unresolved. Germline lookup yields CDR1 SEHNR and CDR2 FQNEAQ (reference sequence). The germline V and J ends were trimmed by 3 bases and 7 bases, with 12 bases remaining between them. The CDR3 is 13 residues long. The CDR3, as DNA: TGTGCCAGCAGCTTTGACGTCCAAGGTGGCTACACCTTC. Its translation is CASSFDVQGGYTF.

This chain's CDR3 is CASSYSKGVGYTEAFF. The CDR3 bases are TGTGCCAGCAGTTACTCTAAAGGGGTGGGGTACACTGAAGCTTTCTTT. The chain employs TRBV6-5 and TRBJ1-1; tentatively, D is TRBD1 (5 bases). The CDR3 is 16 residues long. Deletions cut 0 bases from V and 3 bases from J, with 14 bases between. The germline V gene encodes CDR1 MNHEY and CDR2 SVGAGI.

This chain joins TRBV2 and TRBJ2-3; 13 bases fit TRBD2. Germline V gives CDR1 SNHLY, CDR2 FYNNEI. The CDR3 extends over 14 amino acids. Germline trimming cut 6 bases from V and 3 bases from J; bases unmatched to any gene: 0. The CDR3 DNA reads TGTGCCAGCAGGGGACTAGCGGGGACAGATACGCAGTATTTT. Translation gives CASRGLAGTDTQYF.

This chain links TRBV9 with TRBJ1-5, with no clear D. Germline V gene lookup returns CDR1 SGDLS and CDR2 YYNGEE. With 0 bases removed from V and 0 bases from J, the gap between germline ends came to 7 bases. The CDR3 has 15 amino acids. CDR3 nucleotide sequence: TGTGCCAGCAGCGTAGGAGATTTTAGCAATCAGCCCCAGCATTTT. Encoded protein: CASSVGDFSNQPQHF.

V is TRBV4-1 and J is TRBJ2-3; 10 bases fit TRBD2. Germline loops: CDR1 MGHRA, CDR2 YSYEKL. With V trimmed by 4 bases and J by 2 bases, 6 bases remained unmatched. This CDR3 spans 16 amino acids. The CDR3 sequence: CASSPDLAGATDTQYF. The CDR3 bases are TGCGCCAGCAGCCCCGACCTAGCGGGGGCCACAGATACGCAGTATTTT.

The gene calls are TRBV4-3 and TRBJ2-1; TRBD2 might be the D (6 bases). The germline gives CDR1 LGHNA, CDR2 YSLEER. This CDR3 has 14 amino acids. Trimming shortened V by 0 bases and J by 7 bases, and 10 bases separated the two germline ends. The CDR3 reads CASSQETRLNEQFF. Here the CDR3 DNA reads TGCGCCAGCAGCCAAGAGACTAGGCTGAATGAGCAGTTCTTC.

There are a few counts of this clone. The CDR3 DNA reads TGTGCCAGCAGTGAAGGTCAGGGGGGTCAGCCCCAGCATTTT. This encodes CASSEGQGGQPQHF. The V and J genes are TRBV6-1 and TRBJ1-5, with TRBD1 matching over 7 bases. Germline V gene sequence: CDR1 MNHNS, CDR2 SASEGT. CDR3 length: 14 residues. The J segment lost 6 bases and the V segment lost 1 base, leaving 3 bases of the junction unmatched.

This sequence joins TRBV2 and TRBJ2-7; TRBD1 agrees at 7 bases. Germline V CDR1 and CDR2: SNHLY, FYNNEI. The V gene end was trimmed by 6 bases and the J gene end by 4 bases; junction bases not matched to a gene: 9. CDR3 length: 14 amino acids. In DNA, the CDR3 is TGTGCCAGCAGACCAAGGGACAGTTCATACGAGCAGTACTTC. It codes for CASRPRDSSYEQYF.

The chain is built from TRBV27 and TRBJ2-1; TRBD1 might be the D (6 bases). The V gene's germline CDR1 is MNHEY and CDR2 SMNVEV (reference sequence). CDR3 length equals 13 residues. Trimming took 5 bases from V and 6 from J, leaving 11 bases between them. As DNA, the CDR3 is TGTGCCAGCAGTCTCTGGGGGCTCAATGAGCAGTTCTTC. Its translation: CASSLWGLNEQFF.

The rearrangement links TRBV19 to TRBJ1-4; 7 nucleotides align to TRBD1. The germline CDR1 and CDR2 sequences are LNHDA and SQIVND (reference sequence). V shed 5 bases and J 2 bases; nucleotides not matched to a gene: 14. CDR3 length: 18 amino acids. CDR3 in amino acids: CASSPEQGTRLTNEKLFF. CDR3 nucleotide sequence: TGTGCCAGTAGTCCCGAACAGGGGACCCGCCTTACTAATGAAAAACTGTTTTTT.

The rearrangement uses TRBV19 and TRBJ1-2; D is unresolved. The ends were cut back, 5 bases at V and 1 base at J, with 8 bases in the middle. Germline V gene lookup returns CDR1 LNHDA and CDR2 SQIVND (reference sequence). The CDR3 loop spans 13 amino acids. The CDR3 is CASSPGDNYGYTF. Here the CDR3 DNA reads TGTGCCAGTAGTCCCGGGGATAACTATGGCTACACCTTC.

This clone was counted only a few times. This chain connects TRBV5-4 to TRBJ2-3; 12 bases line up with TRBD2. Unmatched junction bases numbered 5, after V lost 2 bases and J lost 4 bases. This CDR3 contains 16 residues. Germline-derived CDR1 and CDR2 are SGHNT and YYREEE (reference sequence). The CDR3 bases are TGTGCCAGCAGCTTATCTAGCGGGAGGGTCGCAGATACGCAGTATTTT. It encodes CASSLSSGRVADTQYF.

The DNA for the CDR3 is TGTGCCAGCAGTTACTCTTCGGGACAGGGCTATGGCTACACCTTC. This encodes CASSYSSGQGYGYTF. This chain connects TRBV6-5 to TRBJ1-2, with 9 bases lining up with TRBD1. V was clipped by 0 bases and J by 4 bases; unmatched bases: 3. Germline CDR1 and CDR2: MNHEY and SVGAGI. The CDR3 runs to 15 residues.